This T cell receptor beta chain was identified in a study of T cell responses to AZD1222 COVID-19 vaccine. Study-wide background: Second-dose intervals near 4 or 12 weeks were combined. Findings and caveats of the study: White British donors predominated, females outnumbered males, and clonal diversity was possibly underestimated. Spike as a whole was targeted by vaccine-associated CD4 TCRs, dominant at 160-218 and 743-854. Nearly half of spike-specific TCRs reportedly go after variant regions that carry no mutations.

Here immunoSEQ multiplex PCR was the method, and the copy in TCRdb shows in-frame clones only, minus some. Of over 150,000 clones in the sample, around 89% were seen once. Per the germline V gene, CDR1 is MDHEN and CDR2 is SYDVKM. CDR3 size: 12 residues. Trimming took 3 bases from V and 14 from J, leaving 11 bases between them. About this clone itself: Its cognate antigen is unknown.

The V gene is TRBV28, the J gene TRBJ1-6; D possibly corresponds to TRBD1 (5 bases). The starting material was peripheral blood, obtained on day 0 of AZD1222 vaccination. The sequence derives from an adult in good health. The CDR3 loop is CASSFRGGALHF. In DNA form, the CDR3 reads TGTGCCAGCAGTTTCCGGGGGGGGGCCCTCCACTTT.